The entry below describes one T cell receptor beta chain. Antigen unknown. The source of the sample is a study of shared clonotypes between healthy human individuals. Study-level results: Estimated clonotype richness was generally higher in naive than memory subsets. Unshared clonotypes carried lower generation probabilities than those common to all four donors.

The germline V gene has CDR1 SGHTA and CDR2 FQGTGA. The V end lost 5 bases, the J end lost 0 bases, and 15 bases lay between the germline ends. CDR3 length equals 16 residues. Naive CD8 cells lacked CD45RO and underwent positive selection for CCR7, leaving out terminally differentiated effector memory CD45RA+ cells. Using immunoSEQ multiplex PCR, the repertoire was profiled, and TCRdb retains in-frame clones only, with some absent. Of about 2.1 million clones in the sample, 93% were seen once. Sequencing was done on a sample of naive CD8+ T cells from PBMCs. The sequence derives from a man aged 18 to 29 in good health. Some clones in this sample may be carry-over from other donors' samples. The rearrangement joins TRBV7-3 to TRBJ2-3, with D possibly being TRBD2 (6 bases). The CDR3 DNA reads TGTGCCAGCAGCGAAGGGGTAGCGGTTAGCACAGATACGCAGTATTTT. Its protein product is CASSEGVAVSTDTQYF.